The rows below give T cell receptor beta chains drawn from one sample of a study of blood T cell repertoires in COVID-19. Produced via immunoSEQ multiplex PCR; TCRdb's table is partial and in-frame only. Here the sample spans some 250,000 clones, approximately 86% being singletons. The sample taken for sequencing was peripheral blood. Every receptor here comes from a woman in her thirties who had recovered from COVID-19. CDR3s include the opening cysteine and the closing phenylalanine or tryptophan. Fields, in order: V gene, D gene, J gene, clone size, CDR3 protein, CDR3 DNA. The D gene is left open where the match is weak. Clone size, where shown, is once, few, many, or a class for clones that have expanded.

V: TRBV4-1; D: .; J: TRBJ1-3; size: .; CDR3: CASSQIGRGNTIYF; DNA: TGCGCCAGCAGCCAAATCGGCAGGGGAAACACCATATATTTT
V: TRBV12-5; D: .; J: TRBJ2-5; size: .; CDR3: CASGLAFGVVETQYF; DNA: TGTGCTAGTGGTTTGGCCTTCGGGGTGGTAGAGACCCAGTACTTC
V: TRBV4-1; D: .; J: TRBJ1-1; size: .; CDR3: CASSQESGTPNTEAFF; DNA: TGCGCCAGCAGCCAAGAAAGCGGGACACCGAACACTGAAGCTTTCTTT
V: TRBV6-5; D: TRBD1; J: TRBJ1-6; size: .; CDR3: CASSYQGAPINSPLHF; DNA: TGTGCCAGCAGTTACCAGGGGGCACCAATAAATTCACCCCTCCACTTT
V: TRBV11-2; D: .; J: TRBJ2-1; size: .; CDR3: CASSLPSHEQFF; DNA: TGTGCCAGCAGCTTACCCTCCCATGAGCAGTTCTTC
V: TRBV12-3/TRBV12-4; D: TRBD2; J: TRBJ2-5; size: few; CDR3: CASTRLAQETQYF; DNA: TGTGCCAGCACCCGACTAGCTCAAGAGACCCAGTACTTC
V: TRBV2; D: TRBD1; J: TRBJ1-4; size: .; CDR3: CASTGTGREKLFF; DNA: TGTGCCAGCACCGGGACAGGGAGAGAAAAACTGTTTTTT
V: TRBV13; D: TRBD1; J: TRBJ2-2; size: .; CDR3: CASSLGLRGNRHGELFF; DNA: TGTGCCAGCAGCTTAGGTCTCAGGGGGAATAGACACGGGGAGCTGTTTTTT
V: TRBV10-3; D: TRBD1; J: TRBJ1-1; size: .; CDR3: CAISNTGGTEAFF; DNA: TGTGCCATCAGTAATACAGGGGGCACTGAAGCTTTCTTT
V: TRBV10-3; D: .; J: TRBJ2-3; size: .; CDR3: CAISDRAGSTDTQYF; DNA: TGTGCCATCAGTGACAGGGCGGGGAGCACAGATACGCAGTATTTT
V: TRBV5-1; D: .; J: TRBJ1-4; size: .; CDR3: CASSLEGATNEKLFF; DNA: TGCGCCAGCAGCCTAGAGGGGGCAACTAATGAAAAACTGTTTTTT
V: TRBV4-1; D: .; J: TRBJ2-6; size: .; CDR3: CASSQVSPGANVLTF; DNA: TGCGCCAGCAGCCAAGTAAGCCCTGGGGCCAACGTCCTGACTTTC